Listed here are 11 T cell receptor beta chains from one sample, sequenced in a study of T cell changes during pregnancy in multiple sclerosis. Clones were sequenced by immunoSEQ multiplex PCR, and TCRdb holds only the in-frame ones, with some missing. In the table there are over 50,000 clones, around nine tenths of which are singletons. Sample: peripheral blood from another person, used as feeder cells. The source of these receptors is a human donor whose cells served as feeder cells for cultures in a pregnancy study.

The chain employs TRBV30 and TRBJ1-5; TRBD1 aligns across 10 bases. This CDR3 comprises 12 residues. Trimming at V came to 0 bases and at J to 16 bases, leaving 6 bases not matched to a gene. The germline CDR1 and CDR2 sequences are GTSNPN and SVGIG (reference sequence). The CDR3 bases are TGTGCCTGGAGTGTAGGGGACAGGGGATTCCATTTT. Encoded protein: CAWSVGDRGFHF.

The chain combines TRBV5-1 with TRBJ1-5; tentatively, D is TRBD1 (5 bases). Trimming pared 4 bases from V and 0 bases from J, leaving 8 bases between. The germline V gene has CDR1 SGHRS and CDR2 YFSETQ. There are 14 residues in the CDR3. The CDR3 spells CASSGGDSNQPQHF. The DNA of the CDR3 is TGCGCCAGCAGCGGGGGGGATAGCAATCAGCCCCAGCATTTT.

This chain links TRBV7-3 with TRBJ2-1; 14 bases match TRBD2. Germline V gene sequence: CDR1 SGHTA, CDR2 FQGTGA. The CDR3 consists of 16 residues. With V trimmed by 8 bases and J by 5 bases, 8 bases remained unmatched. CDR3 loop: CASSGTSGSGDNEQFF. The CDR3 nucleotides read TGTGCCAGCTCCGGGACTAGCGGGAGTGGGGACAATGAGCAGTTCTTC. Supplemented by reference TRBV7-3 and TRBJ2-1, the full variable domain reads GAGVSQTPSNKVTEKGKYVELRCDPISGHTALYWYRQSLGQGPEFLIYFQGTGAADDSGLPNDRFFAVRPEGSVSTLKIQRTERGDSAVYLCASSGTSGSGDNEQFFGPGTRLTVL.

The CDR3 nucleotides read TGTGCCAGTAGTCTGGGACAGGGGACCCAAGAGACCCAGTACTTC. Protein: CASSLGQGTQETQYF. J is TRBJ2-5 and V is TRBV19; 10 bases agree with TRBD1. This CDR3 has 15 residues. The junction had 4 bases not matched to a gene; V was cut back by 5 bases and J by 1 base. The germline V gene has CDR1 LNHDA and CDR2 SQIVND (reference sequence).

V and J are TRBV5-1 and TRBJ2-2; D perhaps matches TRBD2 (6 bases). Deletions cut 3 bases from V and 6 bases from J, with 15 bases between. Germline V gene data show CDR1 as SGHRS and CDR2 as YFSETQ. The CDR3 length is 15 residues. CDR3 in DNA: TGCGCCAGCAGCTCCTTGGGACTTACGCCCGGGGAGCTGTTTTTT. It is translated as CASSSLGLTPGELFF.

The rearrangement uses TRBV6-6 and TRBJ1-2, with D perhaps matching TRBD1 (6 bases). Germline loops: CDR1 MNHNY, CDR2 SVGAGI (reference sequence). Trimming pared 6 bases from V and 4 bases from J, leaving 12 bases between. The CDR3 is made up of 13 amino acids. The CDR3 here is CASSPGQLYGYTF. CDR3 sequence (DNA): TGTGCCAGCAGCCCCGGACAGCTCTATGGCTACACCTTC.

The chain recombines TRBV6-5 with TRBJ1-2, with D perhaps TRBD1 (5 bases). CDR1 MNHEY and CDR2 SVGAGI come from the germline V gene. The CDR3 consists of 13 residues. The V and J ends lost 0 bases and 8 bases respectively, with 10 bases between them. The CDR3 reads CASSYSRGRGYTF. Written as DNA, the CDR3 is TGTGCCAGCAGTTACTCGAGGGGCAGGGGCTACACCTTC.

The chain employs TRBV2 and TRBJ1-2; D is unclear. The V gene lost 4 bases and the J gene lost 7 bases, with 13 bases spanning the gap. This CDR3 comprises 13 residues. The germline V gene encodes CDR1 SNHLY and CDR2 FYNNEI. CDR3 region: CASSAERLGGYTF. The DNA of the CDR3 is TGTGCCAGCAGTGCCGAGCGTTTGGGTGGCTACACCTTC.

The J gene is TRBJ2-5, the V gene TRBV6-6; unclear D gene. The V gene lost 6 bases and the J gene lost 3 bases, with 8 bases spanning the gap. This CDR3 spans 12 amino acids. Germline-derived CDR1 and CDR2 are MNHNY and SVGAGI (reference sequence). CDR3 in DNA: TGTGCCAGCAGCTGGGGAAAAGAGACCCAGTACTTC. Its protein product is CASSWGKETQYF.

The V call is TRBV19, the J call TRBJ2-5, with D perhaps matching TRBD2 (7 bases). Germline-derived CDR1 and CDR2 are LNHDA and SQIVND (reference sequence). The CDR3 has 13 amino acids. Deletions cut 11 bases from V and 5 bases from J, with 18 bases between. This CDR3 reads CAAGGGGPETQYF. The CDR3, as DNA: TGTGCCGCAGGTGGGGGGGGGCCGGAGACCCAGTACTTC.

The chain employs TRBV5-8 and TRBJ2-6, with D unclear. From germline, CDR1 is SGHTS and CDR2 YDEGEE. CDR3 length equals 16 residues. The V end lost 2 bases, the J end lost 0 bases, and 9 bases lay between the germline ends. Written as DNA, the CDR3 is TGTGCCAGCAGCTTTGGTTGGGGCTCTGGGGCCAACGTCCTGACTTTC. Translation gives CASSFGWGSGANVLTF.